Listed below are T cell receptor beta chains from one sample, sequenced in a study of blood T cell repertoires in COVID-19. Sequenced by immunoSEQ multiplex PCR; TCRdb stores in-frame clones only, minus some. The table shows 200,000 to 300,000 clones, with approximately 86% occurring only once. The sample consisted of peripheral blood. The receptors were sampled from a young man with active or convalescent COVID-19. Both conserved end residues are part of each CDR3.

v_call	j_call	cdr3_aa
TRBV4-3	TRBJ2-1	CASSQESGGGYNEQFF
TRBV7-6	TRBJ2-1	CASSSHASSYNEQFF
TRBV5-6	TRBJ1-4	CASSPRRFDRRSELFF
TRBV11-3	TRBJ1-1	CASSKGQGLGEAFF
TRBV9	TRBJ2-5	CASSAQGAYQETQYF
TRBV5-1	TRBJ1-4	CASSWMGTGFYEKLFF
TRBV27	TRBJ1-2	CASRDGQVRGGYTF
TRBV30	TRBJ1-4	CASEGFGGDEKLFF
TRBV3-1/TRBV3-2	TRBJ1-1	CASSQQGCVTEAFF
TRBV4-1	TRBJ2-3	CASSRGDRVRADTQYF
TRBV20-1	TRBJ1-5	CSASMGTGGAMSNQPQHF
TRBV2	TRBJ2-7	CASSYFINSYEQYF
TRBV19	TRBJ1-2	CASSIAGQASGYTF
TRBV27	TRBJ2-1	CASSPGLAGGPRYNEQFF
TRBV7-9	TRBJ1-1	CASSPGTGGASSTEAFF
TRBV6-5	TRBJ2-3	CASSYNPRLGDTQYF
TRBV6-5	TRBJ2-2	CASNLGGRNTGELFF
TRBV12-3/TRBV12-4	TRBJ1-3	CASTGTGGNTIYF
TRBV12-3/TRBV12-4	TRBJ1-1	CASSLGGRIAFF
TRBV5-5	TRBJ2-7	CASSLVSGENEQYF
TRBV19	TRBJ1-1	CASRTGGLSAFF
TRBV5-1	TRBJ1-1	CASSLEQGKNTEAFF
TRBV27	TRBJ1-1	CASSPIVPEEAFF
TRBV30	TRBJ1-6	CACGGTGSPLHF
TRBV6-5	TRBJ2-3	CASSPVLARTDTQYF
TRBV13	TRBJ1-6	CASSRQGLASPLHF